Only a few counts were recorded for the clone carrying this T cell receptor (beta chain). Assay used: immunoSEQ multiplex PCR; TCRdb lists only in-frame clones, some missing. Here the sample spans about 69,000 clones, 90% being singletons. CDR1 is SGHRS and CDR2 is YFSETQ in the germline V gene. The CDR3 is made up of 13 amino acids. Deletions cut 2 bases from V and 6 bases from J, with 12 bases between. This specimen comes from a study of OX40 agonist ivuxolimab in advanced cancers. This chain uses TRBV5-1 with TRBJ2-7; D is possibly TRBD1 (6 bases). This receptor was taken from an adult with an advanced solid tumor such as melanoma, head and neck, liver or kidney cancer. Sequencing used CD4+ or CD8+ T cells sorted from blood, obtained in a trial of the OX40 agonist ivuxolimab. CDR3 protein: CASSFRDTGEQYF. The CDR3 DNA is TGCGCCAGCAGCTTCCGGGACACGGGCGAGCAGTACTTC.